The rows below give T cell receptor beta chains drawn from one sample of a study of T cell responses to AZD1222 COVID-19 vaccine. The assay was immunoSEQ multiplex PCR, and TCRdb's table has in-frame clones only and misses some. The sample records just under 90,000 clones, 70% to 90% being singletons. The sequencing used peripheral blood, collected on day 0 of AZD1222 vaccination. The receptors were gathered from an adult in good health. Both conserved end residues are part of each CDR3. A D gene is named only where the DNA matches it firmly. A row's size may be missing; if present it is once, few, many or a size class.

size: NA; J: TRBJ2-2; V: TRBV7-3; D: TRBD2; CDR3: CASSLDRGGRGTGELFF; DNA: TGTGCCAGCAGCTTAGATCGCGGCGGGAGAGGGACCGGGGAGCTGTTTTTT
size: NA; J: TRBJ1-4; V: TRBV5-1; D: NA; CDR3: CASSSSGRATNEKLFF; DNA: TGCGCCAGCAGCTCCTCGGGCCGAGCAACTAATGAAAAACTGTTTTTT
size: NA; J: TRBJ2-6; V: TRBV3-1/TRBV3-2; D: NA; CDR3: CASSQDRSGANVLTF; DNA: TGTGCCAGCAGCCAAGATCGGTCCGGGGCCAACGTCCTGACTTTC
size: NA; J: TRBJ2-1; V: TRBV7-8; D: TRBD2; CDR3: CATSGGGDASEQFF; DNA: TGTGCCACCTCGGGGGGGGGAGACGCTTCTGAGCAGTTCTTC
size: few; J: TRBJ1-6; V: TRBV10-2; D: NA; CDR3: CASRTAVSNSPLHF; DNA: TGCGCCAGCAGAACGGCAGTGTCTAATTCACCCCTCCACTTT
size: NA; J: TRBJ1-2; V: TRBV7-8; D: NA; CDR3: CASTLGRTNNGYTF; DNA: TGTGCCAGCACCTTGGGGCGGACAAATAATGGCTACACCTTC
size: NA; J: TRBJ2-5; V: TRBV18; D: TRBD1; CDR3: CASSDTGAQETQYF; DNA: TGTGCCAGCTCGGATACAGGGGCACAAGAGACCCAGTACTTC
size: NA; J: TRBJ2-3; V: TRBV19; D: TRBD2; CDR3: CASSIGTIRTDTQYF; DNA: TGTGCCAGTAGTATCGGGACTATCCGCACAGATACGCAGTATTTT
size: NA; J: TRBJ2-1; V: TRBV9; D: TRBD2; CDR3: CASSRSSGRVNEQFF; DNA: TGTGCCAGCAGCCGGTCTAGCGGGAGGGTCAATGAGCAGTTCTTC
size: once; J: TRBJ2-2; V: TRBV7-2; D: NA; CDR3: CASSLPEAGYTGELFF; DNA: TGTGCCAGCAGCTTACCCGAGGCGGGGTACACCGGGGAGCTGTTTTTT
size: NA; J: TRBJ2-5; V: TRBV11-2; D: TRBD2; CDR3: CASSYTSGRGETQYF; DNA: TGTGCCAGCAGTTATACTAGCGGGAGGGGAGAGACCCAGTACTTC
size: NA; J: TRBJ1-6; V: TRBV7-8; D: TRBD1; CDR3: CASSSTTGGNSPLHF; DNA: TGTGCCAGCAGCTCAACGACAGGGGGTAATTCACCCCTCCACTTT
size: NA; J: TRBJ2-1; V: TRBV5-1; D: TRBD2; CDR3: CASSLLAGVVNEQFF; DNA: TGCGCCAGCAGCTTGCTAGCGGGAGTCGTCAATGAGCAGTTCTTC
size: NA; J: TRBJ2-5; V: TRBV28; D: TRBD1; CDR3: CASSRSRTGGPETQYF; DNA: TGTGCCAGCAGTCGAAGCCGGACAGGGGGTCCTGAGACCCAGTACTTC
size: once; J: TRBJ1-1; V: TRBV7-2; D: NA; CDR3: CASSSGWSQAFF; DNA: TGTGCCAGCAGCTCAGGGTGGTCCCAAGCTTTCTTT
size: NA; J: TRBJ1-2; V: TRBV28; D: NA; CDR3: CASSPMGSTAGYGYTF; DNA: TGTGCCAGCAGCCCCATGGGGTCCACAGCTGGATATGGCTACACCTTC
size: NA; J: TRBJ1-6; V: TRBV27; D: NA; CDR3: CASSLTPVEGPTRGSPLHF; DNA: TGTGCCAGCAGTTTAACCCCGGTTGAGGGACCTACCAGAGGGTCACCCCTCCACTTT
size: NA; J: TRBJ2-7; V: TRBV28; D: TRBD2; CDR3: CASSLSGDGTSRYEQYF; DNA: TGTGCCAGCAGTTTATCAGGGGATGGGACTAGCAGGTACGAGCAGTACTTC
size: NA; J: TRBJ1-4; V: TRBV10-3; D: NA; CDR3: CAIRDSGAVGEKLFF; DNA: TGTGCCATCAGGGACTCAGGGGCGGTCGGTGAAAAACTGTTTTTT
size: NA; J: TRBJ2-2; V: TRBV27; D: NA; CDR3: CASSFMGPGELFF; DNA: TGTGCCAGCAGTTTCATGGGTCCCGGGGAGCTGTTTTTT
size: NA; J: TRBJ2-5; V: TRBV5-1; D: NA; CDR3: CASSLGDQPWVQTQYF; DNA: TGCGCCAGCAGCTTGGGGGACCAACCCTGGGTACAGACCCAGTACTTC
size: NA; J: TRBJ1-2; V: TRBV7-6; D: NA; CDR3: CASSLAHEGYGYTF; DNA: TGTGCCAGCAGCTTAGCGCACGAGGGTTATGGCTACACCTTC
size: NA; J: TRBJ2-3; V: TRBV7-9; D: TRBD2; CDR3: CASSFSLAGELTDTQYF; DNA: TGTGCCAGCAGCTTCTCGCTAGCGGGAGAGTTAACAGATACGCAGTATTTT